The 30 T cell receptor beta chains reported below all come from one sample, sequenced in a study of blood T cell repertoires in COVID-19. Method: immunoSEQ multiplex PCR; TCRdb's copy keeps in-frame clones and lacks some. Counted here are 200,000 or so clones, 89% occurring once; the ten biggest clones make up around 8.4%. The sample taken for sequencing was PBMCs or T cells enriched from blood (not recorded which). The receptors were gathered from a woman under 30 who had recovered from COVID-19.

The chain combines TRBV4-1 with TRBJ1-5, with D perhaps TRBD1 (5 bases). The CDR3 sequence is 15 residues long. Germline V lookup: CDR1 MGHRA, CDR2 YSYEKL. V was clipped by 2 bases and J by 7 bases, with 15 bases between them. CDR3 protein: CASSQYSGGKQPQHF. CDR3 nucleotides: TGCGCCAGCAGCCAATATAGTGGGGGGAAACAGCCCCAGCATTTT.

The V and J genes are TRBV5-1 and TRBJ1-1; D gene ambiguous. V was shortened by 0 bases and J by 6 bases, with 12 bases between the two germline ends. The CDR3 has 14 residues. Germline V gene lookup returns CDR1 SGHRS and CDR2 YFSETQ. The CDR3 protein is CASSLGQDGSEAFF. The CDR3 bases are TGCGCCAGCAGCTTGGGGCAGGATGGGTCTGAAGCTTTCTTT.

This clone appeared once. The chain combines TRBV7-7 with TRBJ1-4; TRBD1 might be the D (5 bases). V lost 4 bases to trimming and J lost 5 bases, with 20 bases between them. Germline V gene data show CDR1 as SSHAT and CDR2 as FNYEAQ (reference sequence). This CDR3 comprises 17 residues. CDR3 loop: CASSSTRTDKLNEKLFF. The CDR3 DNA follows: TGTGCCAGCAGCTCCACCAGGACGGACAAACTAAATGAAAAACTGTTTTTT.

The V and J genes are TRBV7-9 and TRBJ2-2, with D possibly TRBD2 on 6 matching bases. CDR1 and CDR2 from the germline V gene are SEHNR and FQNEAQ (reference sequence). The CDR3 covers 17 residues. Deletions cut 5 bases from V and 3 bases from J, with 19 bases between. DNA of the CDR3: TGTGCCAGCAGCCCTTACCCGGAAAGGAGGGACACCGGGGAGCTGTTTTTT. As protein: CASSPYPERRDTGELFF.

The rearrangement joins TRBV19 to TRBJ1-2, with 8 nucleotides matching TRBD1. The V segment lost 2 bases and the J segment 8 bases; nucleotides outside the gene matches: 7. The germline V gene has CDR1 LNHDA and CDR2 SQIVND (reference sequence). CDR3 length: 14 residues. Here the CDR3 reads CASSILSRGRGYTF. In DNA, the CDR3 is TGTGCCAGTAGTATACTCTCCAGGGGGCGAGGCTACACCTTC.

The gene calls are TRBV5-1 and TRBJ1-4; possible D gene TRBD1, 6 bases. The CDR3 consists of 16 residues. V was clipped by 0 bases and J by 8 bases, with 17 bases between them. Germline V gene data show CDR1 as SGHRS and CDR2 as YFSETQ. The CDR3 region has the DNA TGCGCCAGCAGCTTGGGGACAGCCCTTTTACTCGAAAAACTGTTTTTT. Protein product: CASSLGTALLLEKLFF.

This chain links TRBV24-1 with TRBJ2-7; 10 bases fit TRBD1. The V and J ends lost 5 bases and 5 bases, in that order; junction bases with no gene match: 5. In germline, CDR1 is KGHDR, CDR2 SFDVKD. The length of the CDR3 is 14 residues. The DNA of the CDR3 is TGTGCCACCAGTGGGGACAGGGGTAGCAACGAGCAGTACTTC. It yields the protein CATSGDRGSNEQYF.

V usage is TRBV9 and J usage is TRBJ1-6; tentatively, D is TRBD1 (6 bases). CDR3 length: 16 residues. The germline V gene encodes CDR1 SGDLS and CDR2 YYNGEE. Trimming cost V 1 base and J 6 bases, with 14 bases left between them. The CDR3 reads CASSVNVQGINSPLHF. CDR3 sequence (DNA): TGTGCCAGCAGCGTAAATGTGCAGGGGATTAATTCACCCCTCCACTTT. The whole variable domain, filled in from reference TRBV9 and TRBJ1-6, reads DSGVTQTPKHLITATGQRVTLRCSPRSGDLSVYWYQQSLDQGLQFLIQYYNGEERAKGNILERFSAQQFPDLHSELNLSSLELGDSALYFCASSVNVQGINSPLHFGNGTRLTVT.

The V gene is TRBV2, the J gene TRBJ2-7; D perhaps matches TRBD1 (5 bases). Per the germline V gene, CDR1 is SNHLY and CDR2 is FYNNEI. Trimming stripped 5 bases from V and 6 bases from J, with 23 bases between. The CDR3 runs 16 residues. CDR3 loop: CASSYQGIVSAFEQYF. The CDR3 coding sequence is TGTGCCAGCAGTTATCAGGGAATTGTGTCGGCCTTCGAGCAGTACTTC.

This clone came up once. This chain connects TRBV6-1 to TRBJ1-6, with 10 bases identical to TRBD1. Germline values: CDR1 MNHNS, CDR2 SASEGT. Trimming cost V 4 bases and J 0 bases; bases outside gene matches: 12. This CDR3 has 20 residues. CDR3: CASSALRTGGLSSYNSPLHF. The DNA for the CDR3 is TGTGCCAGCAGTGCACTTAGGACAGGGGGACTAAGCTCCTATAATTCACCCCTCCACTTT.

The chain has TRBV27 and TRBJ1-5, with D perhaps TRBD1 (5 bases). Germline lookup yields CDR1 MNHEY and CDR2 SMNVEV (reference sequence). Trimming stripped 3 bases from V and 6 bases from J, with 9 bases between. CDR3 length equals 13 residues. CDR3 nucleotides: TGTGCCAGCAGTTTGACGGGGGTTCAGCCCCAGCATTTT. It encodes CASSLTGVQPQHF.

This sequence joins TRBV6-5 and TRBJ2-7, with TRBD2 identical over 8 bases. Germline CDR1 and CDR2: MNHEY and SVGAGI. The CDR3 totals 13 residues. V was clipped by 6 bases and J by 3 bases; unmatched bases: 4. The CDR3 sequence: CASSRAGGYEQYF. CDR3 in DNA: TGTGCCAGCAGCCGCGCGGGGGGCTACGAGCAGTACTTC.

The rearrangement links TRBV11-2 to TRBJ2-1, with D possibly being TRBD2 (5 bases). Trimming removed 1 base at V and 9 bases at J, with 16 bases between. This CDR3 region has 15 residues. From germline, CDR1 is SGHAT and CDR2 FQNNGV. CDR3 sequence (DNA): TGTGCCAGCAGCTTAGGGTCCCGGGGATCCGGTGAGCAGTTCTTC. Translating gives CASSLGSRGSGEQFF.

The V call is TRBV7-2, the J call TRBJ1-2, with D possibly TRBD1 on 6 matching bases. Trimming shortened V by 4 bases and J by 8 bases, and 20 bases separated the two germline ends. The CDR3 spans 15 residues. Germline CDR1 is SGHTA and CDR2 is FQGNSA. The CDR3 loop is CASSSLTGLQYGYTF. In DNA form, the CDR3 reads TGTGCCAGCAGCTCACTGACAGGCCTGCAGTACGGCTACACCTTC.

The V call is TRBV18, the J call TRBJ2-4; 8 bases fit TRBD1. Per germline, CDR1 KGHSH and CDR2 LQKENI. V was pared by 3 bases and J by 6 bases, with 19 bases of the junction left unmatched. CDR3 length: 19 residues. CDR3 bases: TGTGCCAGCTCACCTATCCAACTTAATATCGGGACAGGACTAAACATTCAGTACTTC. It translates to CASSPIQLNIGTGLNIQYF.

CDR3 region: CASSPGTGSTDTQYF. For the CDR3, the DNA is TGTGCCAGCAGCCCGGGTACGGGGTCCACAGATACGCAGTATTTT. This chain joins TRBV7-9 and TRBJ2-3; maybe TRBD2 (5 bases). The CDR3 sequence is 15 residues long. The V and J ends lost 5 bases and 2 bases respectively, with 14 bases between them. In germline, CDR1 is SEHNR, CDR2 FQNEAQ (reference sequence).

This sequence joins TRBV6-4 and TRBJ2-3, with 7 bases identical to TRBD2. V was pared by 4 bases and J by 5 bases, with 9 bases of the junction left unmatched. Germline CDR1 MRHNA, CDR2 SNTAGT. This CDR3 spans 15 amino acids. The CDR3 region is CASSGTAGEGDTQYF. The DNA for the CDR3 is TGTGCCAGCAGTGGAACCGCGGGGGAGGGAGATACGCAGTATTTT.

A few counts support this clone. The chain is built from TRBV4-1 and TRBJ2-2; a weak D match, TRBD2 (5 bases). V was trimmed by 2 bases and J by 7 bases, leaving 14 bases between them. The CDR3 is made up of 15 amino acids. CDR1 MGHRA and CDR2 YSYEKL come from the germline V gene. The CDR3 nucleotides read TGCGCCAGCAGCCAACGTGGACTGGCGGGCGGGGAGCTGTTTTTT. Translating gives CASSQRGLAGGELFF.

The rearrangement links TRBV10-3 to TRBJ2-7; perhaps TRBD1 as D (5 bases). V gave up 4 bases and J gave up 5 bases, with 21 bases separating them. There are 16 residues in the CDR3. Germline CDR1 reads ENHRY; CDR2 reads SYGVKD. CDR3 residues: CAISGVKVAVGDEQYF. In nucleotides, the CDR3 is TGTGCCATCAGTGGGGTAAAGGTGGCAGTAGGGGACGAGCAGTACTTC.

The V gene is TRBV12-5, the J gene TRBJ2-2; D might be TRBD1 (5 bases). The CDR3 is 16 residues long. The germline gives CDR1 LGHNT, CDR2 FRNRAP. Trimming took 7 bases from V and 3 from J, leaving 18 bases between them. The CDR3 DNA follows: TGTGCTAGTGCGCCGGTCGGGCAGGGATACACCGGGGAGCTGTTTTTT. It codes for CASAPVGQGYTGELFF. The entire variable domain, with the rest obtained from reference TRBV12-5 and TRBJ2-2, is as follows: DARVTQTPRHKVTEMGQEVTMRCQPILGHNTVFWYRQTMMQGLELLAYFRNRAPLDDSGMPKDRFSAEMPDATLATLKIQPSEPRDSAVYFCASAPVGQGYTGELFFGEGSRLTVL.

The chain combines TRBV5-8 with TRBJ2-2, with 8 bases aligning to TRBD1. The germline CDR1 and CDR2 sequences are SGHTS and YDEGEE. V was clipped by 8 bases and J by 2 bases; unmatched bases: 5. This CDR3 has 14 amino acids. CDR3 sequence reads: CARRDRLNTGELFF. The CDR3 coding sequence is TGTGCCAGGAGGGACAGGCTCAACACCGGGGAGCTGTTTTTT.

The chain uses TRBV6-2 or TRBV6-3 and TRBJ2-3; perhaps TRBD2 as D (5 bases). Germline V lookup: CDR1 MNHEY, CDR2 SVGEGT. The CDR3 consists of 15 residues. Trimming left V 2 bases short and J 2 bases short, with 11 bases between. The CDR3 DNA reads as TGTGCCAGCAGTTACCGGCCAGGACTCACAGATACGCAGTATTTT. Translated: CASSYRPGLTDTQYF.

This CDR3 is CASSLPRGGLINEAFF. The CDR3 region has the DNA TGTGCCAGCAGCCTCCCCCGCGGGGGCCTAATAAATGAAGCTTTCTTT. The chain couples TRBV7-9 to TRBJ1-1; D might be TRBD1 (6 bases). V lost 5 bases to trimming and J lost 7 bases, with 23 bases between them. The germline gives CDR1 SEHNR, CDR2 FQNEAQ (reference sequence). This CDR3 has 16 amino acids.

CDR3 coding DNA: TGTGCCAGCCAACCCGAACTAGCGGGGGGCAACGAGCAGTACTTC. This encodes CASQPELAGGNEQYF. The rearrangement joins TRBV28 to TRBJ2-7; 12 nucleotides line up with TRBD2. In germline, CDR1 is MDHEN, CDR2 SYDVKM. The CDR3 has 15 amino acids. V was pared by 8 bases and J by 5 bases, with 10 bases of the junction left unmatched.

This chain links TRBV6-5 with TRBJ1-2, with D unclear. The germline V gene has CDR1 MNHEY and CDR2 SVGAGI. The germline V and J ends were trimmed by 0 bases and 4 bases, with 12 bases remaining between them. The CDR3 sequence is 15 residues long. This chain's CDR3 is CASSYSWGAGYGYTF. CDR3 nucleotides: TGTGCCAGCAGTTACTCATGGGGAGCTGGCTATGGCTACACCTTC.

V and J are TRBV28 and TRBJ1-1; 8 bases fit TRBD1. Germline trimming cut 5 bases from V and 0 bases from J; bases unmatched to any gene: 8. Germline values: CDR1 MDHEN, CDR2 SYDVKM. CDR3 length: 16 amino acids. The DNA of the CDR3 is TGTGCCAGCAGTACAACTGGACAGGGAATGAACACTGAAGCTTTCTTT. Amino acids: CASSTTGQGMNTEAFF.

The rearrangement uses TRBV27 and TRBJ1-3, with 7 bases identical to TRBD1. J lost 4 bases, V lost 8 bases, and 8 bases had no gene match. Germline CDR1 MNHEY, CDR2 SMNVEV (reference sequence). The CDR3 totals 14 residues. CDR3 loop: CASSQGGWGNTIYF. As DNA, the CDR3 is TGTGCCAGCTCTCAGGGGGGATGGGGAAACACCATATATTTT.

The CDR3 sequence is CASSSQGNEKLFF. The CDR3 DNA reads TGTGCCAGTAGTAGTCAGGGAAATGAAAAACTGTTTTTT. The J gene is TRBJ1-4, the V gene TRBV19; D may be TRBD1 (5 bases). The V end lost 4 bases, the J end lost 5 bases, and 8 bases lay between the germline ends. Germline V lookup: CDR1 LNHDA, CDR2 SQIVND (reference sequence). CDR3 length equals 13 residues.

This clone was detected only once. This sequence joins TRBV15 and TRBJ1-4; 8 nucleotides agree with TRBD1. Losses at the gene ends were 3 bases for V and 4 bases for J; bases not matched to a gene: 4. The germline V gene encodes CDR1 LNHNV and CDR2 YYDKDF (reference sequence). The CDR3 is 15 amino acids. CDR3 coding DNA: TGTGCCACCAGCAGGGGGGACAGGAGTAATGAAAAACTGTTTTTT. It encodes CATSRGDRSNEKLFF.

The V and J genes are TRBV23-1 and TRBJ1-1; D is perhaps TRBD1 (5 bases). TRBV23-1 is an ORF for which the function is uncertain. Deletions cut 10 bases from V and 3 bases from J, with 15 bases between. The CDR3 runs to 13 residues. DNA for the CDR3: TGCGCCAAAGCCAGGGAGGAGGACACTGAAGCTTTCTTT. Its protein is CAKAREEDTEAFF.